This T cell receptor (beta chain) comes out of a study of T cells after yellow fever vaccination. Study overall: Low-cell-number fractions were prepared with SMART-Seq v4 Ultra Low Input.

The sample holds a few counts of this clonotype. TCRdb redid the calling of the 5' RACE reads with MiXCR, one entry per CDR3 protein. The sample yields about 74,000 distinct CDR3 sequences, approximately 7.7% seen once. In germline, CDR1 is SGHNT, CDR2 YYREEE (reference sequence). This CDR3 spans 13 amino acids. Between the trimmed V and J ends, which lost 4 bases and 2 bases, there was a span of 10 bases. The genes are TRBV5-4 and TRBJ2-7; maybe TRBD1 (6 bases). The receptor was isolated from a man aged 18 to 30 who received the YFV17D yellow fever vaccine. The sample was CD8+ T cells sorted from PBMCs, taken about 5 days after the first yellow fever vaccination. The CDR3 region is CASSRTETYEQYF. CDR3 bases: TGTGCCAGCAGCCGGACAGAGACCTACGAGCAGTACTTC.